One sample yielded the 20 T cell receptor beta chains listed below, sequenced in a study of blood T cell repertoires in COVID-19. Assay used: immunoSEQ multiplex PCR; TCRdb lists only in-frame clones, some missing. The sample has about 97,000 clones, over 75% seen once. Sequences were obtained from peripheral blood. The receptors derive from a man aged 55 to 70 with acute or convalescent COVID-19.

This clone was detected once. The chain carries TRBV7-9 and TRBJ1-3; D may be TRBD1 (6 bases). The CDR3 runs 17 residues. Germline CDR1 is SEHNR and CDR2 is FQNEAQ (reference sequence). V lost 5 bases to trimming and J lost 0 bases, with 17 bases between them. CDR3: CASSTRQEFLSGNTIYF. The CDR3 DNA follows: TGTGCCAGCAGCACCCGACAGGAATTTCTCTCTGGAAACACCATATATTTT.

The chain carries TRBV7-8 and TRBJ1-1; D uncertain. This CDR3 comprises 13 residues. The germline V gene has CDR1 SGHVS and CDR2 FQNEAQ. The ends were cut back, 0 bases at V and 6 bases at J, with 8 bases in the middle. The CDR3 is CASSLAGGPEAFF. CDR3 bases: TGTGCCAGCAGCTTAGCCGGAGGGCCTGAAGCTTTCTTT.

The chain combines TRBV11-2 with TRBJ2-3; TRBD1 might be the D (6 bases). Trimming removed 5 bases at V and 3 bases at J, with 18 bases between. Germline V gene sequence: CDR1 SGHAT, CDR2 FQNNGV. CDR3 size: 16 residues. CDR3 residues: CASSPYTGLRTDTQYF. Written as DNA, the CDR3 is TGTGCCAGCAGCCCTTACACAGGGTTGAGAACAGATACGCAGTATTTT.

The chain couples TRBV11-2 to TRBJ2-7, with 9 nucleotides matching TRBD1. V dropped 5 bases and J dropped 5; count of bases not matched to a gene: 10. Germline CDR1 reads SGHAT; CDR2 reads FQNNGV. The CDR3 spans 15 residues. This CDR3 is CASSQVMGQGDEQYV. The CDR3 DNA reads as TGTGCCAGCAGCCAGGTCATGGGACAGGGAGACGAGCAGTACGTC.

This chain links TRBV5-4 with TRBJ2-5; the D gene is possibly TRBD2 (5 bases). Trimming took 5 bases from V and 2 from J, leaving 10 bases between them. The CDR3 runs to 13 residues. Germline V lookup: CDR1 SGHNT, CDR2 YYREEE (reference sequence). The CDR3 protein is CASREGRQETQYF. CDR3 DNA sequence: TGTGCCAGCAGAGAGGGCAGACAAGAGACCCAGTACTTC.

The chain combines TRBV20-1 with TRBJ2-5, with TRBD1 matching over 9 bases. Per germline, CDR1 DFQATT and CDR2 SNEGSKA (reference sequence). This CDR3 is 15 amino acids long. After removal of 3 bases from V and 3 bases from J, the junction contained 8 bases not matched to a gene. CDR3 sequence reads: CSASKGTGFEETQYF. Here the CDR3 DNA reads TGCAGTGCTAGTAAAGGGACAGGGTTCGAAGAGACCCAGTACTTC.

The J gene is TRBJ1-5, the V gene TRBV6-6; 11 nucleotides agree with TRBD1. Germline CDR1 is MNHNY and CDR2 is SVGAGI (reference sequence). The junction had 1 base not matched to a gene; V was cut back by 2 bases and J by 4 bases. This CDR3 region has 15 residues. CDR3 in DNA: TGTGCCAGCAGTTACGGGACAGGGGGAAATCAGCCCCAGCATTTT. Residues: CASSYGTGGNQPQHF.

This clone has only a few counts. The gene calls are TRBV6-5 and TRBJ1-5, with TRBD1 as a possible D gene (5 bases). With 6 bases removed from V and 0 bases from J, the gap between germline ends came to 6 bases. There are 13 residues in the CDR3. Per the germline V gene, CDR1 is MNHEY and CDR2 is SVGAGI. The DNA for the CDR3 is TGTGCCAGCAGGGACATTAGCAATCAGCCCCAGCATTTT. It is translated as CASRDISNQPQHF.

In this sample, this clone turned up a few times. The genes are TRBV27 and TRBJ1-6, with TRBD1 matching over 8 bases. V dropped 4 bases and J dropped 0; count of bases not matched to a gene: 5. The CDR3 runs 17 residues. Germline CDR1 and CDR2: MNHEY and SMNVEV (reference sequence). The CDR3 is CASSSWTGSSYNSPLHF. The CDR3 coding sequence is TGTGCCAGCAGTTCGTGGACAGGGAGCTCCTATAATTCACCCCTCCACTTT.

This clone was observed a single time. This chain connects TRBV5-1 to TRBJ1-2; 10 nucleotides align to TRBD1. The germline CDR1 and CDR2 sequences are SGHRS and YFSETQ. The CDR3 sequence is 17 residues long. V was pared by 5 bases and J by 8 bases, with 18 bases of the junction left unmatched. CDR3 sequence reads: CASSDRDRGRGSGGYTF. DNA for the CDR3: TGCGCCAGCAGTGACCGGGACAGGGGAAGGGGATCTGGAGGCTACACCTTC.

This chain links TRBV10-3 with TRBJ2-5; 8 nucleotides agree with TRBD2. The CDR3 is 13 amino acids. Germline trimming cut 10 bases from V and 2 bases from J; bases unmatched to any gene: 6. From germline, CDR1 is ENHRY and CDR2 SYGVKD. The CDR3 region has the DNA TGTGCCACCCTTAGCGGGGCGCAAGAGACCCAGTACTTC. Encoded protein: CATLSGAQETQYF.

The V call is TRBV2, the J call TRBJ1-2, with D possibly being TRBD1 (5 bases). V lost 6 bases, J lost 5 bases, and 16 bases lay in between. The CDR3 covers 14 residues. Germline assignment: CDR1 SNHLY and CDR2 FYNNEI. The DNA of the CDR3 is TGTGCCAGCAGCCAAGACCAGGGAAGGTATGGCTACACCTTC. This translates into CASSQDQGRYGYTF.

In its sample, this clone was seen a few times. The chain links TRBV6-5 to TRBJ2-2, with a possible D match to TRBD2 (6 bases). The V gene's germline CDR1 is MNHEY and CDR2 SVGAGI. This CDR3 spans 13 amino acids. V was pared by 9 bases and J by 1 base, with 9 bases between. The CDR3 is CARRDENTGELFF. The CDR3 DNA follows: TGTGCCAGGCGGGACGAGAACACCGGGGAGCTGTTTTTT.

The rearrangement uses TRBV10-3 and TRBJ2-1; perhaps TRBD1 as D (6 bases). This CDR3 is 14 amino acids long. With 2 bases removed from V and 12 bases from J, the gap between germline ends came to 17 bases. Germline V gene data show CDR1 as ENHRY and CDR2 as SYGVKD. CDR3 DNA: TGTGCCATCAGTGAGGGGGGCTTACGGTCGGTGCAGTTCTTC. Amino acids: CAISEGGLRSVQFF.

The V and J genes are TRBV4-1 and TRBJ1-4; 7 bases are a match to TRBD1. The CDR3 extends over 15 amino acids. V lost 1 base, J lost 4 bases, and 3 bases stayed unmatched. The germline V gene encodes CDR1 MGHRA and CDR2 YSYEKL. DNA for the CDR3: TGCGCCAGCAGCCAAGTCGACAGGGATAATGAAAAACTGTTTTTT. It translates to CASSQVDRDNEKLFF.

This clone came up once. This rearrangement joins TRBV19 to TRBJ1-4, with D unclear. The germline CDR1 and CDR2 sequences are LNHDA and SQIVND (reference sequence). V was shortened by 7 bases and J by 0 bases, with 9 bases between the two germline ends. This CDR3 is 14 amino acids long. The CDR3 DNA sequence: TGTGCCAGTACCAACTTAGCAACTAATGAAAAACTGTTTTTT. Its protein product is CASTNLATNEKLFF.

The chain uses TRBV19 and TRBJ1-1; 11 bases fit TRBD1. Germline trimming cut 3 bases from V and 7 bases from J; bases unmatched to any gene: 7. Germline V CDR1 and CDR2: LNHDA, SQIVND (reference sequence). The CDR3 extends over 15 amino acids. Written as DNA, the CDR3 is TGTGCCAGTAGTATTGTGGACAGGGGGCGGGGTGAAGCTTTCTTT. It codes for CASSIVDRGRGEAFF.

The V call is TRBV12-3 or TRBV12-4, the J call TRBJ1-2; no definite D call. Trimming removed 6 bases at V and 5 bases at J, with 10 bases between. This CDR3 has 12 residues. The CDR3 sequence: CASSPGGYGYTF. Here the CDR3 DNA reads TGTGCCAGCAGCCCCGGAGGGTATGGCTACACCTTC.

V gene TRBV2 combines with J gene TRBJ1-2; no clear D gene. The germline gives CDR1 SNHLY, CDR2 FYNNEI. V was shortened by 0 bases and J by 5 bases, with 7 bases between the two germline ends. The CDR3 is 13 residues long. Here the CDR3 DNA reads TGTGCCAGCAGTGAAGCTGGAGCATATGGCTACACCTTC. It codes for CASSEAGAYGYTF.

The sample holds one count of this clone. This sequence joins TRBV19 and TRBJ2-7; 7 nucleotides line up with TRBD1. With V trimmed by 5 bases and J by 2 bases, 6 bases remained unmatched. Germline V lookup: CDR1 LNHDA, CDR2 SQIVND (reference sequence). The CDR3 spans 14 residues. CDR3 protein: CASSSQGVPYEQYF. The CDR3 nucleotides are TGTGCCAGTAGTTCGCAGGGGGTCCCCTACGAGCAGTACTTC. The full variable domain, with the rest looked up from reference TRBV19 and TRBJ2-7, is DGGITQSPKYLFRKEGQNVTLSCEQNLNHDAMYWYRQDPGQGLRLIYYSQIVNDFQKGDIAEGYSVSREKKESFPLTVTSAQKNPTAFYLCASSSQGVPYEQYFGPGTRLTVT.